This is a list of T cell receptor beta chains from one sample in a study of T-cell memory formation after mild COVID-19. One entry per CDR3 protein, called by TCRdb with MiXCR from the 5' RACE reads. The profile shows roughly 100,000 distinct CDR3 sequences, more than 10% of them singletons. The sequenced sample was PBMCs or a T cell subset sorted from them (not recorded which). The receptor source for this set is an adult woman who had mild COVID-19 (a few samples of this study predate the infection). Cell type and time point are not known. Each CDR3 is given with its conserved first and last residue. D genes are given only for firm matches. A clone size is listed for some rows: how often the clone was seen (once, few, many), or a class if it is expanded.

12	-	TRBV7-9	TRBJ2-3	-	CASSWDTDTQYF	TGTGCCAGCAGCTGGGACACAGATACGCAGTATTTT
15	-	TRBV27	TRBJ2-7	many	CASSLSGGRTYEQYF	TGTGCCAGCAGTTTATCGGGCGGAAGGACCTACGAGCAGTACTTC
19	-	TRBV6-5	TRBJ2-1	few	CASSYSYKGGPFRHNEQFF	TGTGCCAGCAGTTACTCGTATAAGGGAGGCCCTTTCCGCCACAATGAGCAGTTCTTC
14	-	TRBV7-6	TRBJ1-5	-	CASSPSGGYQPQHF	TGTGCCAGCAGCCCGTCGGGAGGCTATCAGCCCCAGCATTTT
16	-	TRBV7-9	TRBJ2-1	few	CASSFSVGTAYNEQFF	TGTGCCAGCAGCTTTTCTGTGGGGACTGCCTACAATGAGCAGTTCTTC
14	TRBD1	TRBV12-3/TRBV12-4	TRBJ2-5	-	CASSLRDRGETQYF	TGTGCCAGCAGTTTGCGGGACAGGGGAGAGACCCAGTACTTC
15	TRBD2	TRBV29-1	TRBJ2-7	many	CSALSSGSSPYEQYF	TGCAGCGCTCTATCTAGCGGGAGCTCCCCCTACGAGCAGTACTTC
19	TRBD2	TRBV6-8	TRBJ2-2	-	CASTTRLGTSGANTGELFF	TGTGCCAGCACCACACGTTTAGGGACTAGCGGGGCGAACACCGGGGAGCTGTTTTTT
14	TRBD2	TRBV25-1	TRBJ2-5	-	CASSEGAGEETQYF	TGTGCCAGCAGTGAAGGGGCGGGGGAAGAGACCCAGTACTTC
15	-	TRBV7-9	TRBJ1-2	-	CASSLVLVANYGYTF	TGTGCCAGCAGCTTAGTCTTGGTTGCTAACTATGGCTACACCTTC
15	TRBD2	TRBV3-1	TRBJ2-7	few	CASSPAGVKAYEQYF	TGTGCCAGCAGCCCAGCGGGAGTAAAGGCCTACGAGCAGTACTTC
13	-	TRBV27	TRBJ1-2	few	CASSSTWGSGYTF	TGTGCCAGCAGTTCCACCTGGGGGAGCGGCTACACCTTC
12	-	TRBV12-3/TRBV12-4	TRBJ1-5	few	CASSFSPQPQHF	TGTGCCAGCAGTTTTAGTCCCCAGCCCCAGCATTTT
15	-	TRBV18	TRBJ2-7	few	CASSPDAGSSYEQYF	TGTGCCAGCTCACCGGACGCCGGGAGCTCCTACGAGCAGTACTTC
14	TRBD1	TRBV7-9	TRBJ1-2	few	CASSLADRVYGYTF	TGTGCCAGCAGCTTAGCCGACAGGGTCTATGGCTACACCTTC
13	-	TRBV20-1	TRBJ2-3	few	CSARRKLTDTQYF	TGCAGTGCCAGAAGGAAATTGACAGATACGCAGTATTTT
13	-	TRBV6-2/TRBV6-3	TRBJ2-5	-	CASSYGAEETQYF	TGTGCCAGCAGTTACGGGGCTGAAGAGACCCAGTACTTC
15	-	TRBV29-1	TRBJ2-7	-	CSVEGGGDTSYEQYF	TGCAGCGTTGAAGGTGGAGGGGACACCTCCTACGAGCAGTACTTC
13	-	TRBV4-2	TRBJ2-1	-	CASSHVPGVWRFF	TGTGCCAGCAGCCACGTCCCCGGCGTCTGGAGGTTCTTC
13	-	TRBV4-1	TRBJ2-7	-	CASSQTEAYEQYF	TGCGCCAGCAGCCAAACCGAGGCCTACGAGCAGTACTTC
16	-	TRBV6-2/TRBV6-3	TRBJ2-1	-	CASSYYHGRGDNEQFF	TGTGCCAGCAGTTACTATCATGGGAGAGGCGACAATGAGCAGTTCTTC
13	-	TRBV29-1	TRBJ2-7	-	CSVEVVNSYEQYF	TGCAGCGTTGAAGTCGTCAACTCCTACGAGCAGTACTTC
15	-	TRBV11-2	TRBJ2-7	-	CASSLDNSDSYEQYF	TGTGCCAGCAGCTTGGATAATTCTGACAGCTACGAGCAGTACTTC
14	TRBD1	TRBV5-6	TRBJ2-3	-	CASSIQGVADTQYF	TGTGCCAGCAGCATACAGGGGGTGGCAGATACGCAGTATTTT
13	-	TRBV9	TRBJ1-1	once	CASSVYVSTEAFF	TGTGCCAGCAGCGTATACGTAAGCACTGAAGCTTTCTTT
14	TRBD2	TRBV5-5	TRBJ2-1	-	CASSLSGSPNEQFF	TGTGCCAGCAGCCTTAGCGGGAGTCCTAATGAGCAGTTCTTC
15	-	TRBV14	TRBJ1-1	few	CASSQVTGPNTEAFF	TGTGCCAGCAGCCAAGTAACAGGACCTAACACTGAAGCTTTCTTT
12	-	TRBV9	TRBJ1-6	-	CASKHGGSPLHF	TGTGCCAGCAAACATGGTGGTTCACCCCTCCACTTT
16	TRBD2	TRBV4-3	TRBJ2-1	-	CASSQELAGVYNEQFF	TGCGCCAGCAGCCAAGAGCTAGCGGGGGTCTACAATGAGCAGTTCTTC
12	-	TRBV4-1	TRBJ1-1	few	CASSQETGEAFF	TGCGCCAGCAGCCAAGAAACGGGTGAAGCTTTCTTT
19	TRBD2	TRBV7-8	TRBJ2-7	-	CASRRARLAGGEKPYEQYF	TGTGCCAGCAGACGAGCTCGACTAGCGGGAGGGGAGAAGCCCTACGAGCAGTACTTC
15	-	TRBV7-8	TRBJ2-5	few	CAIKEGGFLGETQYF	TGTGCCATCAAGGAGGGGGGGTTCCTTGGAGAGACCCAGTACTTC
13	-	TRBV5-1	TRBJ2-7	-	CASSLLSTYEQYF	TGCGCCAGCAGCCTCCTAAGCACCTACGAGCAGTACTTC
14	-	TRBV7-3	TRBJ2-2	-	CASSSPTRTGELFF	TGTGCCAGCAGCTCCCCAACTAGAACCGGGGAGCTGTTTTTT
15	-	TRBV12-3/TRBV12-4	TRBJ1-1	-	CASSPMTDLNTEAFF	TGTGCCAGCAGTCCTATGACAGATTTGAACACTGAAGCTTTCTTT
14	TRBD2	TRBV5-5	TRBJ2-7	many	CASSLGGALHEQYF	TGTGCCAGCAGCCTCGGGGGGGCTCTCCACGAGCAGTACTTC
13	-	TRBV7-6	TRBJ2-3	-	CASSLGTGRGQYF	TGTGCCAGCAGCTTAGGGACGGGACGGGGGCAGTATTTT
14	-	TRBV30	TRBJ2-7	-	CAWSATGTGYEQYF	TGTGCCTGGAGCGCCACAGGGACGGGCTACGAGCAGTACTTC
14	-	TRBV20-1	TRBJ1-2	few	CSARSSWGASGYTF	TGCAGTGCTAGATCTTCCTGGGGGGCCAGTGGCTACACCTTC
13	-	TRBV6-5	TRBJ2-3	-	CASSRPSTDTQYF	TGTGCCAGCAGCCGCCCCTCGACAGATACGCAGTATTTT
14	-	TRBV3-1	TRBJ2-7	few	CASSQDYAGSEQYF	TGTGCCAGCAGCCAAGATTACGCAGGGAGTGAGCAGTACTTC
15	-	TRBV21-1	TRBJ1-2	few	CASSNSQVENYGYTF	TGTGCCAGCAGCAACTCCCAAGTTGAAAACTATGGCTACACCTTC
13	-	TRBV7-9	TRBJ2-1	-	CASSKVRANEQFF	TGTGCCAGCAGCAAAGTCAGGGCCAATGAGCAGTTCTTC
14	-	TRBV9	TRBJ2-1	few	CASSVLRTANEQFF	TGTGCCAGCAGCGTGTTACGGACAGCGAATGAGCAGTTCTTC
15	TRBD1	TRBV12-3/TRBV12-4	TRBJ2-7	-	CASRDGTAASYEQYF	TGTGCCAGCAGGGACGGGACAGCCGCCTCCTACGAGCAGTACTTC
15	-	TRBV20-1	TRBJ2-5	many	CSARDRGREQETQYF	TGCAGTGCTAGAGACAGGGGCCGGGAGCAAGAGACCCAGTACTTC
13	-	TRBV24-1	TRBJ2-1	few	CATSDRSYNEQFF	TGTGCCACCAGTGACAGGTCCTACAATGAGCAGTTCTTC
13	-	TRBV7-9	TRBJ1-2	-	CGSLTGLRDGYTF	TGTGGCAGCCTCACAGGGCTAAGGGATGGCTACACCTTC
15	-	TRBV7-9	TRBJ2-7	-	CASSLAQGQTNEQYF	TGTGCCAGCAGCTTAGCGCAGGGACAAACCAACGAGCAGTACTTC
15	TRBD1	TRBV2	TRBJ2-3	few	CASSEGTVNTDTQYF	TGTGCCAGCAGTGAGGGGACAGTGAACACAGATACGCAGTATTTT
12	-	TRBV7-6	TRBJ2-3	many	CASSLSPDTQYF	TGTGCCAGCAGCTTATCCCCAGATACGCAGTATTTT
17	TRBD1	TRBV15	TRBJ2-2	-	CATGWTRQGRNTGELFF	TGTGCCACCGGATGGACACGACAGGGGAGGAACACCGGGGAGCTGTTTTTT
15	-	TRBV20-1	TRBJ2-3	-	CSARGPPGATDTQYF	TGCAGTGCTAGGGGGCCCCCAGGGGCCACAGATACGCAGTATTTT